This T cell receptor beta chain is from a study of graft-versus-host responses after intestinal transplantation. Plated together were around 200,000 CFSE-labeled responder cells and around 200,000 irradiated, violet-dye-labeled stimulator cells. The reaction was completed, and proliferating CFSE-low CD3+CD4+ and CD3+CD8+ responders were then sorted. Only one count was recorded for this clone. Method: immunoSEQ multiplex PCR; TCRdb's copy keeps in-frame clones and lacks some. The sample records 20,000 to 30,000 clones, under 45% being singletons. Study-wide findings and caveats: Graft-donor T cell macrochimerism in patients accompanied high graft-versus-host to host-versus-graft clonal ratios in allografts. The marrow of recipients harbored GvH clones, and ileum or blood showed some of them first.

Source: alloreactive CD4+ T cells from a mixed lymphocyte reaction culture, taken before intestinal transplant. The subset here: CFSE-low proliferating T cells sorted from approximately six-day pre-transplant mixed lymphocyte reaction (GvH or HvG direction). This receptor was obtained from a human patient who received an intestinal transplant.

The CDR3 here is CASSQLRGVSSYNEQFF. Here the CDR3 DNA reads TGTGCCAGCAGCCAACTTCGGGGGGTAAGCTCCTACAATGAGCAGTTCTTC. The chain employs TRBV14 and TRBJ2-1; 7 nucleotides align to TRBD2. This CDR3 contains 17 residues. Germline CDR1 SGHDN, CDR2 FVKESK. V trimming: 2 bases; J trimming: 0 bases; junction bases outside the gene matches: 7. Drawing the rest from reference TRBV14 and TRBJ2-1, the complete variable domain is EAGVTQFPSHSVIEKGQTVTLRCDPISGHDNLYWYRRVMGKEIKFLLHFVKESKQDESGMPNNRFLAERTGGTYSTLKVQPAELEDSGVYFCASSQLRGVSSYNEQFFGPGTRLTVL.